Below, 27 T cell receptor beta chains from the same sample are listed, as sequenced in a study of T-cell memory formation after mild COVID-19. MiXCR, run by TCRdb on the 5' RACE reads, gives a single entry per CDR3 protein. The sample records around 200,000 distinct CDR3 sequences, approximately 10% being singletons. The material sequenced was PBMCs or a T cell subset sorted from them (not recorded which). Every receptor here comes from a man between 18 and 29 years old who had mild COVID-19 (a few samples of this study predate the infection). Cell type and time point are not known.

This clonotype was detected many times. The rearrangement joins TRBV7-2 to TRBJ1-3; the match to TRBD1 covers 9 bases. V dropped 4 bases and J dropped 0; count of bases not matched to a gene: 4. This CDR3 contains 16 residues. In germline, CDR1 is SGHTA, CDR2 FQGNSA. The chain's CDR3 is CASSYTTGGSGNTIYF. In DNA, the CDR3 is TGTGCCAGCAGCTATACGACAGGGGGCTCTGGAAACACCATATATTTT.

This clonotype was counted a few times. CDR3 nucleotide sequence: TGTGCCAGCAGGAGGGGTGGCAACGGCTACGAGCAGTACGTC. It codes for CASRRGGNGYEQYV. V gene TRBV28 combines with J gene TRBJ2-7; either TRBD1 or TRBD2 may fit D (5 bases each). Germline V gene sequence: CDR1 MDHEN, CDR2 SYDVKM. V lost 6 bases and J lost 3, with 15 bases in between. The CDR3 contains 14 residues.

This clonotype showed up many times. The chain has TRBV6-6 and TRBJ1-2, with a weak D call TRBD1 (6 bases). V was trimmed by 7 bases and J by 4 bases, leaving 19 bases between them. Looked up from germline, CDR1 is MNHNY and CDR2 is SVGAGI (reference sequence). This CDR3 contains 15 residues. The CDR3 DNA reads as TGTGCCAGCACCCCGGTGGCAGGGGACCGCTATGGCTACACCTTC. It codes for CASTPVAGDRYGYTF.

This clonotype was counted ten times or more. This rearrangement joins TRBV5-6 to TRBJ1-1; D unresolved. Trimming left V 0 bases short and J 0 bases short, with 6 bases between. CDR3 length equals 14 residues. In germline, CDR1 is SGHDT, CDR2 YYEEEE. As DNA, the CDR3 is TGTGCCAGCAGCTTGGCTGGAATGAACACTGAAGCTTTCTTT. It specifies CASSLAGMNTEAFF.

This clonotype was seen a few times. J is TRBJ1-2 and V is TRBV20-1, with TRBD1 identical over 7 bases. Trimming cost V 8 bases and J 4 bases; bases outside gene matches: 10. Germline V gene sequence: CDR1 DFQATT, CDR2 SNEGSKA (reference sequence). This CDR3 comprises 13 residues. The CDR3 sequence is CSTSRGLLYGYTF. The CDR3 DNA sequence: TGCAGTACCTCAAGGGGGCTCCTCTATGGCTACACCTTC.

This clonotype was observed at least ten times. The V gene is TRBV7-2, the J gene TRBJ2-7; 8 bases agree with TRBD1. The CDR3 has 13 residues. The germline gives CDR1 SGHTA, CDR2 FQGNSA. The junction had 2 bases not matched to a gene; V was cut back by 1 base and J by 6 bases. CDR3 protein: CASSLGTGGEQYV. Written as DNA, the CDR3 is TGTGCCAGCAGCTTAGGAACAGGGGGCGAGCAGTACGTC.

The chain is built from TRBV27 and TRBJ2-7, with 9 bases fitting TRBD1. V dropped 6 bases and J dropped 6; count of bases not matched to a gene: 6. The CDR3 sequence is 13 residues long. Per germline, CDR1 MNHEY and CDR2 SMNVEV (reference sequence). The CDR3 reads CASRGTGKAEQYV. The CDR3 bases are TGTGCCAGCAGGGGGACAGGGAAGGCCGAGCAGTACGTC.

The CDR3 here is CASTGLAGEISNEQFF. The DNA for the CDR3 is TGTGCCAGCACGGGACTAGCGGGGGAGATCTCCAATGAGCAGTTCTTC. The V gene is TRBV3-1, the J gene TRBJ2-1; 14 bases match TRBD2. Germline loops: CDR1 LGHDT, CDR2 YNNKEL (reference sequence). V gave up 7 bases and J gave up 6 bases; unmatched junction bases: 8. The CDR3 loop spans 16 amino acids.

The sample holds a few counts of this clonotype. The chain joins TRBV11-2 to TRBJ1-2; D call uncertain. The V gene lost 5 bases and the J gene lost 2 bases, with 12 bases spanning the gap. From germline, CDR1 is SGHAT and CDR2 FQNNGV. The CDR3 covers 14 residues. The CDR3 sequence: CASSPGPSNYGYTF. The CDR3 DNA is TGTGCCAGCAGCCCCGGGCCATCGAACTATGGCTACACCTTC.

This chain joins TRBV4-2 and TRBJ2-1; 13 bases match TRBD2. Looked up from germline, CDR1 is LGHNA and CDR2 is YNFKEQ. The CDR3 runs to 14 residues. The junction had 2 bases not matched to a gene; V was cut back by 4 bases and J by 8 bases. For the CDR3, the DNA is TGTGCCAGCAGCCGCGGACTAGCGGGGGATGAGCAGTTCTTC. Its protein product is CASSRGLAGDEQFF.

The chain couples TRBV7-9 to TRBJ1-4; maybe TRBD1 (5 bases). Germline-derived CDR1 and CDR2 are SEHNR and FQNEAQ (reference sequence). The CDR3 covers 11 residues. Trimming left V 4 bases short and J 11 bases short, with 8 bases between. The CDR3, as DNA: TGTGCCAGCAGCTCACAGGAGAAACTGTTTTTT. As protein: CASSSQEKLFF.

This clonotype was picked up many times. V is TRBV15 and J is TRBJ2-3; D is ambiguous. Germline V lookup: CDR1 LNHNV, CDR2 YYDKDF (reference sequence). Trimming stripped 0 bases from V and 7 bases from J, with 11 bases between. The CDR3 is 14 residues long. The CDR3 region has the DNA TGTGCCACCAGCAGAGACCCGATGGGGTATACGCAGTATTTT. Its protein is CATSRDPMGYTQYF.

The V call is TRBV6-6, the J call TRBJ1-2, with 12 bases lining up with TRBD1. Germline V gives CDR1 MNHNY, CDR2 SVGAGI (reference sequence). V lost 10 bases, J lost 5 bases, and 11 bases stayed unmatched. CDR3 size: 15 residues. The DNA for the CDR3 is TGTGCCACCATCCCGGGACAGGGGGCTTGGTATGGCTACACCTTC. It specifies CATIPGQGAWYGYTF.

A few counts support this clonotype. The genes are TRBV5-6 and TRBJ2-5; D unresolved. Trimming shortened V by 0 bases and J by 2 bases, and 5 bases separated the two germline ends. Germline assignment: CDR1 SGHDT and CDR2 YYEEEE. CDR3 size: 13 residues. As DNA, the CDR3 is TGTGCCAGCAGCTTGGATGAGCAAGAGACCCAGTACTTC. It is translated as CASSLDEQETQYF.

V usage is TRBV5-1 and J usage is TRBJ1-2; D gene unclear. CDR1 and CDR2 from the germline V gene are SGHRS and YFSETQ. V was clipped by 0 bases and J by 8 bases, with 8 bases between them. The CDR3 has 12 residues. CDR3 DNA: TGCGCCAGCAGCTTGGACAGTGAAGGCTACACCTTC. The encoded protein is CASSLDSEGYTF.

This clonotype was observed many times. The CDR3 coding sequence is TGTGCCAGCAGCCTCCCGAGGGCGACCTCCTACAATGAGCAGTTCTTC. It translates to CASSLPRATSYNEQFF. The chain is built from TRBV5-6 and TRBJ2-1; the D gene is possibly TRBD2 (5 bases). Between the trimmed V and J ends, which lost 4 bases and 0 bases, there was a span of 14 bases. The CDR3 runs to 16 residues. Germline lookup yields CDR1 SGHDT and CDR2 YYEEEE.

CDR3 region: CASGAGRVTEAFF. The CDR3 DNA reads as TGTGCCAGCGGGGCGGGGCGCGTGACTGAAGCTTTCTTT. This rearrangement joins TRBV6-5 to TRBJ1-1; D is perhaps TRBD1 (5 bases). In germline, CDR1 is MNHEY, CDR2 SVGAGI. The CDR3 runs to 13 residues. V lost 8 bases and J lost 5, with 15 bases in between.

This clonotype was detected many times. The chain uses TRBV12-3 or TRBV12-4 and TRBJ2-2; D unresolved. The CDR3 has 13 amino acids. The V and J ends lost 4 bases and 3 bases respectively, with 6 bases between them. The CDR3 loop reads CASSSSYTGELFF. The DNA for the CDR3 is TGTGCCAGCAGTTCGAGCTACACCGGGGAGCTGTTTTTT.

This chain uses TRBV5-1 with TRBJ1-5, with a weak D call TRBD1 (5 bases). CDR1 is SGHRS and CDR2 is YFSETQ in the germline V gene. This CDR3 has 16 residues. V lost 4 bases and J lost 4, with 18 bases in between. CDR3 sequence (DNA): TGCGCCAGCAGCCCGAAAGGGGACGGAGAAAATCAGCCCCAGCATTTT. Its translation: CASSPKGDGENQPQHF.

The sample holds a few counts of this clonotype. The chain uses TRBV20-1 and TRBJ1-4, with D possibly TRBD1 on 6 matching bases. Trimming removed 1 base at V and 7 bases at J, with 10 bases between. Germline CDR1 DFQATT, CDR2 SNEGSKA (reference sequence). This CDR3 region has 13 residues. In DNA, the CDR3 is TGCAGTGCTAGAGGGGGGGCTGGTGAAAAACTGTTTTTT. Translation gives CSARGGAGEKLFF.

This clonotype has just a few counts. The chain is built from TRBV10-3 and TRBJ2-3; the D gene could be TRBD1 or TRBD2 (5 bases each). The germline CDR1 and CDR2 sequences are ENHRY and SYGVKD. V shed 11 bases and J shed 0 bases, with 12 bases lying between them. There are 13 residues in the CDR3. The CDR3 bases are TGTGCCGCCGGGACCCTTAGCACAGATACGCAGTATTTT. The encoded protein is CAAGTLSTDTQYF.

The table lists this clonotype with a few counts. This chain uses TRBV18 with TRBJ2-5; perhaps D is TRBD1 or TRBD2 (5 bases each). V was clipped by 3 bases and J by 2 bases, with 16 bases between them. The V gene's germline CDR1 is KGHSH and CDR2 LQKENI. The CDR3 is made up of 16 amino acids. CDR3 in amino acids: CASSPGPSGGQETQYF. The CDR3 bases are TGTGCCAGCTCACCGGGGCCTAGTGGCGGGCAAGAGACCCAGTACTTC.

The chain combines TRBV7-3 with TRBJ2-5; weak D call: TRBD2 (5 bases). Between the trimmed V and J ends, which lost 9 bases and 5 bases, there was a span of 13 bases. The CDR3 length is 12 residues. The germline V gene encodes CDR1 SGHTA and CDR2 FQGTGA. The chain's CDR3 is CASGSPGETQYF. The CDR3 bases are TGTGCCAGTGGCTCCCCGGGGGAGACCCAGTACTTC.

This clonotype was detected only a few times. V and J are TRBV27 and TRBJ1-3; weak D call: TRBD1 (6 bases). CDR1 and CDR2 from the germline V gene are MNHEY and SMNVEV (reference sequence). V lost 6 bases, J lost 3 bases, and 18 bases lay in between. The CDR3 spans 16 residues. The CDR3 loop is CASSRVGGLYGNTIYF. The CDR3 DNA sequence: TGTGCCAGCAGCCGCGTCGGGGGGCTTTATGGAAACACCATATATTTT.

This clonotype was observed a handful of times. The chain employs TRBV11-2 and TRBJ1-5; no reliable D call. The length of the CDR3 is 16 residues. Germline lookup yields CDR1 SGHAT and CDR2 FQNNGV. Between the trimmed V and J ends, which lost 1 base and 1 base, there was a span of 11 bases. The CDR3 reads CASSLGASQSNQPQHF. The CDR3 DNA sequence: TGTGCCAGCAGCTTAGGCGCGTCACAGAGCAATCAGCCCCAGCATTTT.

The rearrangement uses TRBV20-1 and TRBJ1-6, with 7 bases aligning to TRBD1. V dropped 3 bases and J dropped 8; count of bases not matched to a gene: 4. Germline values: CDR1 DFQATT, CDR2 SNEGSKA (reference sequence). The CDR3 length is 13 residues. In DNA form, the CDR3 reads TGCAGTGCTAGGACAGGGATTGATTCACCCCTCCACTTT. It specifies CSARTGIDSPLHF.

This clonotype was detected many times. The chain has TRBV5-1 and TRBJ2-3; D not certain. Trimming took 4 bases from V and 6 from J, leaving 15 bases between them. The CDR3 contains 14 residues. Germline-derived CDR1 and CDR2 are SGHRS and YFSETQ. CDR3 sequence reads: CASSQAWARDTQYF. The CDR3 region has the DNA TGCGCCAGCAGCCAGGCTTGGGCTCGGGATACGCAGTATTTT. Full variable domain (missing parts from reference TRBV5-1 and TRBJ2-3): KAGVTQTPRYLIKTRGQQVTLSCSPISGHRSVSWYQQTPGQGLQFLFEYFSETQRNKGNFPGRFSGRQFSNSRSEMNVSTLELGDSALYLCASSQAWARDTQYFGPGTRLTVL.